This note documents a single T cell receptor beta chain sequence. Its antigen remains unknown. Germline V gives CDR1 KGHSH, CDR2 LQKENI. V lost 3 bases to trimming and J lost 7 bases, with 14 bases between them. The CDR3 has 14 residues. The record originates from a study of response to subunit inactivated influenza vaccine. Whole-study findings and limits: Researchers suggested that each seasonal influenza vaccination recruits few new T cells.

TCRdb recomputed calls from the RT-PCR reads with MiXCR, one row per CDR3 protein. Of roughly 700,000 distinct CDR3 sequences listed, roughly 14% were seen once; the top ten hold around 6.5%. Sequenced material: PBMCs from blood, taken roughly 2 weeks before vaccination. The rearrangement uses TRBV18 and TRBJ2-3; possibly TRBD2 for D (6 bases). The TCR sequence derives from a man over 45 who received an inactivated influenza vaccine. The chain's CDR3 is CASSPPTSSYTQYF. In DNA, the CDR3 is TGTGCCAGCTCACCCCCTACTAGCTCATATACGCAGTATTTT.